Following are 24 T cell receptor beta chains from one sample sequenced in a study of Ad26.COV2.S vaccination and SARS-CoV-2 variants. Indicated treatment: approximately 18 received Ad26.COV2.S at low or high dose, single or two shots; a few received placebo; per-sample allocation not given. Sampling happened 63 days after the first vaccine or placebo injection. Sequencing used immunoSEQ multiplex PCR; TCRdb keeps in-frame clones, though not all of them. This sample has hundreds of thousands of clones; over 75% occur once, and the top ten carry 3% to 4%. The sequencing here drew on peripheral blood, taken in a trial of Ad26.COV2.S vaccine versus placebo. Source of these receptors: a person aged 18-65 years who received the Ad26.COV2.S COVID-19 vaccine or a placebo.

The chain uses TRBV27 and TRBJ1-1, with a possible D match to TRBD1 (6 bases). Germline V gene sequence: CDR1 MNHEY, CDR2 SMNVEV (reference sequence). Trimming removed 5 bases from V and 3 bases from J, with 19 bases in between. This CDR3 comprises 16 residues. This CDR3 is CASSLNTGTGDTEAFF. The DNA of the CDR3 is TGTGCCAGCAGTCTAAATACAGGGACTGGTGACACTGAAGCTTTCTTT.

This chain links TRBV7-9 with TRBJ1-6, with 8 bases matching TRBD1. The germline V gene encodes CDR1 SEHNR and CDR2 FQNEAQ (reference sequence). The CDR3 has 14 residues. Trimming at V came to 7 bases and at J to 5 bases, leaving 4 bases not matched to a gene. CDR3 DNA: TGTGCCAGCACCCAGACAGGGGATAATTCACCCCTCCACTTT. Amino acids: CASTQTGDNSPLHF.

This sequence joins TRBV5-5 and TRBJ2-4; 7 bases are shared with TRBD1. V dropped 1 base and J dropped 8; count of bases not matched to a gene: 12. CDR1 is SGHKS and CDR2 is YYEKEE in the germline V gene (reference sequence). The CDR3 runs 16 residues. CDR3 DNA: TGTGCCAGCAGCTTGAAAGGGGGCCCCGGCGTGGACATTCAGTACTTC. Translating it yields CASSLKGGPGVDIQYF.

CDR3 in DNA: TGCAGCGTGGCGTACAGGGGGCGCACAGATACGCAGTATTTT. Translation: CSVAYRGRTDTQYF. This sequence joins TRBV29-1 and TRBJ2-3, with TRBD1 identical over 9 bases. The trim removed 6 bases at V and 1 base at J, leaving 5 bases unmatched. CDR3 length: 14 residues. Germline CDR1 reads SQVTM; CDR2 reads ANQGSEA.

This CDR3 reads CASSHTNTGELFF. DNA of the CDR3: TGTGCCAGTAGTCACACGAACACCGGGGAGCTGTTTTTT. The rearrangement joins TRBV19 to TRBJ2-2; the D is unclear. V was pared by 5 bases and J by 0 bases, with 4 bases between. Per germline, CDR1 LNHDA and CDR2 SQIVND (reference sequence). The CDR3 totals 13 residues.

The J gene is TRBJ2-4, the V gene TRBV11-1; no definite D call. The V gene's germline CDR1 is SGHAT and CDR2 FQDESV (reference sequence). Trimming took off 1 base at V and 0 bases at J, with 4 bases between the two ends. The CDR3 spans 14 residues. CDR3 nucleotides: TGTGCCAGCAGCTTAGGGGGAGCCAAAAACATTCAGTACTTC. This translates into CASSLGGAKNIQYF.

This rearrangement joins TRBV6-5 to TRBJ1-1, with D perhaps TRBD1 (5 bases). The V gene lost 6 bases and the J gene lost 0 bases, with 14 bases spanning the gap. The CDR3 length is 15 residues. Germline V lookup: CDR1 MNHEY, CDR2 SVGAGI. CDR3 sequence: CASSSGGDLNTEAFF. The CDR3, as DNA: TGTGCCAGCAGCTCGGGGGGGGACCTGAACACTGAAGCTTTCTTT.

This clone was recorded at least ten times. The CDR3 sequence: CAWNSGGFGEQYF. Written as DNA, the CDR3 is TGTGCCTGGAATAGCGGGGGATTCGGCGAGCAGTACTTC. V usage is TRBV30 and J usage is TRBJ2-7, with 9 bases fitting TRBD2. The V gene's germline CDR1 is GTSNPN and CDR2 SVGIG (reference sequence). The V gene end was trimmed by 4 bases and the J gene end by 6 bases; junction bases not matched to a gene: 7. The CDR3 is made up of 13 amino acids.

V and J are TRBV9 and TRBJ2-5; maybe TRBD2 (5 bases). Per the germline V gene, CDR1 is SGDLS and CDR2 is YYNGEE. The CDR3 spans 13 residues. Trimming cost V 3 bases and J 5 bases, with 11 bases left between them. CDR3 in DNA: TGTGCCAGCAGCGACGAGGGATCCGAGACCCAGTACTTC. It encodes CASSDEGSETQYF.

This clone was recorded only once. This sequence joins TRBV12-3 or TRBV12-4 and TRBJ2-7; 8 positions match TRBD1. V shed 8 bases, J shed 5 bases, and the junction held 8 bases outside the gene matches. The CDR3 covers 13 residues. CDR3 sequence reads: CASAGQGANEQYF. The DNA for the CDR3 is TGTGCCAGCGCAGGACAGGGTGCAAACGAGCAGTACTTC.

V usage is TRBV3-1 (or the pseudogene TRBV3-2) and J usage is TRBJ2-5; the D is unclear. The CDR3 has 15 amino acids. The germline gives CDR1 LGHDT, CDR2 YNNKEL (reference sequence). With 2 bases removed from V and 5 bases from J, the gap between germline ends came to 15 bases. This CDR3 reads CASSQPLSSRETQYF. Written as DNA, the CDR3 is TGTGCCAGCAGCCAACCACTCTCCTCCAGGGAGACCCAGTACTTC.

The V call is TRBV5-6, the J call TRBJ2-7, with 10 bases fitting TRBD1. Germline CDR1 and CDR2: SGHDT and YYEEEE. Trimming at V came to 5 bases and at J to 0 bases, leaving 8 bases not matched to a gene. There are 16 residues in the CDR3. The CDR3 protein is CASRQTGTGASYEQYF. Here the CDR3 DNA reads TGTGCCAGCAGGCAAACCGGGACAGGGGCCTCCTACGAGCAGTACTTC.

The V and J genes are TRBV2 and TRBJ2-4, with 7 bases that match TRBD1. V shed 6 bases and J 5 bases; nucleotides not matched to a gene: 10. CDR1 and CDR2 (germline): SNHLY, FYNNEI. The CDR3 covers 15 residues. As DNA, the CDR3 is TGTGCCAGCAGCCCTCGGTGGGGGACAGAAAACATTCAGTACTTC. It encodes CASSPRWGTENIQYF.

The chain has TRBV27 and TRBJ2-3, with no clear D. CDR3 length: 14 amino acids. Germline V gene lookup returns CDR1 MNHEY and CDR2 SMNVEV (reference sequence). Trimming removed 6 bases from V and 0 bases from J, with 10 bases in between. CDR3 protein: CASRKYTSTDTQYF. The DNA for the CDR3 is TGTGCCAGCAGGAAGTATACTAGCACAGATACGCAGTATTTT.

For the CDR3, the DNA is TGTGCCAGCAGCCGCTCCCGTGGAAACACCATATATTTT. This translates into CASSRSRGNTIYF. The rearrangement joins TRBV5-4 to TRBJ1-3; the D is unclear. Germline V gene lookup returns CDR1 SGHNT and CDR2 YYREEE (reference sequence). The CDR3 is 13 residues long. V shed 4 bases and J shed 3 bases, with 8 bases lying between them.

This chain links TRBV28 with TRBJ1-1, with D hard to call. The CDR3 spans 15 residues. Germline V gene sequence: CDR1 MDHEN, CDR2 SYDVKM. V was cut by 3 bases and J by 1 base, with 12 bases left in between. The CDR3 protein is CASSFISRGNTEAFF. The CDR3 DNA sequence: TGTGCCAGCAGTTTCATAAGTCGGGGGAACACTGAAGCTTTCTTT.

The J gene is TRBJ2-6, the V gene TRBV5-4; 13 bases fit TRBD2. The length of the CDR3 is 18 residues. Losses at the gene ends were 4 bases for V and 2 bases for J; bases not matched to a gene: 6. Germline V gene sequence: CDR1 SGHNT, CDR2 YYREEE (reference sequence). The DNA of the CDR3 is TGTGCCAGCAGCGGTGGACTAGCGGGAGCGCCTGGGGCCAACGTCCTGACTTTC. This gives the protein CASSGGLAGAPGANVLTF.

V and J are TRBV7-7 and TRBJ2-3; TRBD2 aligns across 9 bases. The V gene's germline CDR1 is SSHAT and CDR2 FNYEAQ (reference sequence). This CDR3 spans 15 amino acids. Unmatched junction bases numbered 5, after V lost 5 bases and J lost 2 bases. The DNA of the CDR3 is TGTGCCAGCAGCCCCGGGACTAGCTACACAGATACGCAGTATTTT. Its protein is CASSPGTSYTDTQYF.

V gene TRBV6-5 combines with J gene TRBJ1-5; D gene uncertain. With 5 bases removed from V and 6 bases from J, the gap between germline ends came to 17 bases. There are 15 residues in the CDR3. CDR1 and CDR2 (germline): MNHEY, SVGAGI. The CDR3 reads CASSNNGLRGQPQHF. CDR3 DNA sequence: TGTGCCAGCAGTAATAACGGTCTCCGCGGTCAGCCCCAGCATTTT.

This sequence joins TRBV5-1 and TRBJ2-1; D is perhaps TRBD2 (6 bases). Deletions cut 4 bases from V and 2 bases from J, with 19 bases between. Germline-derived CDR1 and CDR2 are SGHRS and YFSETQ. This CDR3 has 17 amino acids. CDR3: CASSRGGGGVTYNEQFF. The CDR3 nucleotides are TGCGCCAGCAGCCGGGGAGGAGGTGGGGTCACCTACAATGAGCAGTTCTTC. The whole variable domain, filled in from reference TRBV5-1 and TRBJ2-1, reads KAGVTQTPRYLIKTRGQQVTLSCSPISGHRSVSWYQQTPGQGLQFLFEYFSETQRNKGNFPGRFSGRQFSNSRSEMNVSTLELGDSALYLCASSRGGGGVTYNEQFFGPGTRLTVL.

J is TRBJ2-5 and V is TRBV7-2, with D possibly TRBD2 on 5 matching bases. The CDR3 loop spans 14 amino acids. The germline V gene has CDR1 SGHTA and CDR2 FQGNSA. Trimming pared 2 bases from V and 3 bases from J, leaving 10 bases between. CDR3 residues: CASSLYEGEETQYF. CDR3 DNA: TGTGCCAGCAGCTTATATGAGGGAGAAGAGACCCAGTACTTC.

The rearrangement links TRBV7-6 to TRBJ2-7, with 9 bases aligning to TRBD1. Germline-derived CDR1 and CDR2 are SGHVS and FNYEAQ. The CDR3 has 15 amino acids. With 5 bases clipped from V and 0 bases from J, the junction kept 5 bases outside the gene matches. DNA of the CDR3: TGTGCCAGCAGCCCGGGACAGGGTCTCTCCTACGAGCAGTACTTC. Translation: CASSPGQGLSYEQYF.

This chain connects TRBV19 to TRBJ2-1; D uncertain. The V gene's germline CDR1 is LNHDA and CDR2 SQIVND (reference sequence). Trimming took off 0 bases at V and 2 bases at J, with 14 bases between the two ends. The CDR3 is 17 amino acids. The CDR3 sequence: CASSIDLGGLPYNEQFF. The CDR3 bases are TGTGCCAGTAGTATAGATCTCGGCGGCCTTCCCTACAATGAGCAGTTCTTC.

This chain joins TRBV4-1 and TRBJ2-2, with D possibly matching TRBD1 (5 bases). The CDR3 totals 16 residues. Deletions cut 4 bases from V and 6 bases from J, with 18 bases between. Germline assignment: CDR1 MGHRA and CDR2 YSYEKL. The CDR3 coding sequence is TGCGCCAGCAGCCTCAGGGTTGTGGGAAGGGCCGGGGAGCTGTTTTTT. Residues: CASSLRVVGRAGELFF.